This T cell receptor beta chain originates from a study of neoadjuvant anti-PD-1 for oral cavity cancer. Repertoires were generated with immunoSEQ multiplex PCR, while TCRdb's copy carries only in-frame clones and drops some. Of around 13,000 clones in the sample, around 69% were seen once. Patients were newly diagnosed with stage II-IVA oral cavity squamous cell carcinoma without prior systemic or radiation treatment. Blood cells were analyzed directly, without culture or expansion. Germline-derived CDR1 and CDR2 are MNHNS and SASEGT. Trimming pared 6 bases from V and 0 bases from J, leaving 18 bases between. The CDR3 has 16 amino acids. This clone came up a few times.

The chain is built from TRBV6-1 and TRBJ2-7; D is ambiguous. The origin of this receptor is a person aged 35-79 years with oral cavity squamous cell carcinoma. The sequencing here drew on PBMCs, taken before nivolumab (anti-PD-1) treatment. This CDR3 is CASSESWVTSSYEQYF. The DNA for the CDR3 is TGTGCCAGCAGCGAATCGTGGGTTACAAGCTCCTACGAGCAGTACTTC.